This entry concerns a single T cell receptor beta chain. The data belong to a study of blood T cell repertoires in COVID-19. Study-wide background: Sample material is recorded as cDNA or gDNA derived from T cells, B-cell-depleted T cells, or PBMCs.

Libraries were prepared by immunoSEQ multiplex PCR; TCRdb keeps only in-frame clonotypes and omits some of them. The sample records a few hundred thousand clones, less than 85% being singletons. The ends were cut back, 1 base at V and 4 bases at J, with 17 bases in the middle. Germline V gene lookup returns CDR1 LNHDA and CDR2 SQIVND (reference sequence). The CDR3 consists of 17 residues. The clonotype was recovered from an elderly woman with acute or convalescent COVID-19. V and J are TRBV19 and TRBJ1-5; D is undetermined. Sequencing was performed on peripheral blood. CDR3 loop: CASSIGRSQPGNQPQHF. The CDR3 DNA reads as TGTGCCAGTAGTATAGGTCGGAGCCAACCCGGGAATCAGCCCCAGCATTTT.